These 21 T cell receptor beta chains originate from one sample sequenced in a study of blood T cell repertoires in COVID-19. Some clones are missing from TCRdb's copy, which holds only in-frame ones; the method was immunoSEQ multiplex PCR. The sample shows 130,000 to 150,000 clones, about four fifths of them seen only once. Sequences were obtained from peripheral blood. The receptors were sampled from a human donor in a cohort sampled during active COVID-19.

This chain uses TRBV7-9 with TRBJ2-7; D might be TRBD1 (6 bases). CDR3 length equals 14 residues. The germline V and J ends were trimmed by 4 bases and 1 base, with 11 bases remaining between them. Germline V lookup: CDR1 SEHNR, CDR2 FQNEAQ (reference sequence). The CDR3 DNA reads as TGTGCCAGCAGCTCCACACAGGGATCCTACGAGCAGTACTTC. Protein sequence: CASSSTQGSYEQYF.

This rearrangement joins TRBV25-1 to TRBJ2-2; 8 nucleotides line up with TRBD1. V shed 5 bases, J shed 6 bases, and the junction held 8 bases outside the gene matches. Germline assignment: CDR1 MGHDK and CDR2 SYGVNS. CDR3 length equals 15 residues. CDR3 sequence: CASSTRGTGAGELFF. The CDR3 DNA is TGTGCCAGCAGTACTCGGGGGACAGGTGCCGGGGAGCTGTTTTTT.

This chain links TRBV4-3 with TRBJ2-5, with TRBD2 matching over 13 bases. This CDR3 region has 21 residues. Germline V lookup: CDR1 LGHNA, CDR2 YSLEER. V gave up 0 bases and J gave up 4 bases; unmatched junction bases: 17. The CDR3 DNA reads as TGCGCCAGCAGCCAAGATTTGGGGAGGGGGGGACTAGCGGGAATTGGAGAGACCCAGTACTTC. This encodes CASSQDLGRGGLAGIGETQYF.

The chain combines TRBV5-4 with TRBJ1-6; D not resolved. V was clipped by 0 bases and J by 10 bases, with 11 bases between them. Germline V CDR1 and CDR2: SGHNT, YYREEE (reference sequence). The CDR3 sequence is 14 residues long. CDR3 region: CASSLVGGRSPLHF. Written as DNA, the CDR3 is TGTGCCAGCAGCTTGGTAGGCGGGCGCTCACCCCTCCACTTT. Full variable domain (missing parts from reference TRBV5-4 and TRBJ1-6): ETGVTQSPTHLIKTRGQQVTLRCSSQSGHNTVSWYQQALGQGPQFIFQYYREEENGRGNFPPRFSGLQFPNYSSELNVNALELDDSALYLCASSLVGGRSPLHFGNGTRLTVT.

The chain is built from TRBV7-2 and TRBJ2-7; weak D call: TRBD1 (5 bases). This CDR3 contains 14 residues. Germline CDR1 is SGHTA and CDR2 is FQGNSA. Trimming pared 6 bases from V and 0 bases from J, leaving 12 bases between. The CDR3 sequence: CASRTMTVSYEQYF. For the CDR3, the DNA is TGTGCCAGCAGAACTATGACAGTCTCCTACGAGCAGTACTTC.

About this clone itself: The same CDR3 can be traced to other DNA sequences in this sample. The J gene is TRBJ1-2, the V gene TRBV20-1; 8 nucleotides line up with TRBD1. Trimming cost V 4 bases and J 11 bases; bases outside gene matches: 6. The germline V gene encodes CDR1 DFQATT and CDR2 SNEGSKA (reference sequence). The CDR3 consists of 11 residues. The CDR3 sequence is CSATDRVGYTF. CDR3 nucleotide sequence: TGCAGTGCTACGGACAGGGTAGGGTACACCTTC.

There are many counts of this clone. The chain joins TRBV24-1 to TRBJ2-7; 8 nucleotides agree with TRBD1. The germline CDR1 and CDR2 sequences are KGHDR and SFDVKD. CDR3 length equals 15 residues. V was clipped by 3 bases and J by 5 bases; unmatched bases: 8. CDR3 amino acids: CATSDPGQGIDEQYF. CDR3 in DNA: TGTGCCACCAGTGATCCTGGACAGGGTATCGACGAGCAGTACTTC.

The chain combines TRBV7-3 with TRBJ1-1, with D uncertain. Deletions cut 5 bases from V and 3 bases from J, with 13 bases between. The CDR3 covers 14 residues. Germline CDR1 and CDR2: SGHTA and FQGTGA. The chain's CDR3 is CASSREPVDTEAFF. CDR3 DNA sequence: TGTGCCAGCAGCCGTGAACCAGTGGACACTGAAGCTTTCTTT.

CDR3 nucleotides: TGTGCCAGCAGTCAAATGGGAGGCCAGGCGTACGAGCAGTACTTC. It is translated as CASSQMGGQAYEQYF. J is TRBJ2-7 and V is TRBV27; perhaps TRBD2 as D (6 bases). The CDR3 extends over 15 amino acids. The V end was cut by 5 bases, the J end by 4 bases, with 18 bases between. Germline assignment: CDR1 MNHEY and CDR2 SMNVEV (reference sequence).

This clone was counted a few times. CDR3 in amino acids: CASSFRGSEAFF. CDR3 bases: TGTGCCAGTAGTTTCAGGGGATCTGAAGCTTTCTTT. This chain uses TRBV19 with TRBJ1-1; D possibly corresponds to TRBD1 (6 bases). CDR1 LNHDA and CDR2 SQIVND come from the germline V gene (reference sequence). The CDR3 extends over 12 amino acids. Trimming cost V 5 bases and J 6 bases, with 10 bases left between them.

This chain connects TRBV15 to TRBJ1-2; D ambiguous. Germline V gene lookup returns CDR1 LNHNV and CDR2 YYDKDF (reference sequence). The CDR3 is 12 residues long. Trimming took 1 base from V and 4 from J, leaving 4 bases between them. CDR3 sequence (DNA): TGTGCCACCAGCAGAGCTAGCTATGGCTACACCTTC. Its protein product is CATSRASYGYTF.

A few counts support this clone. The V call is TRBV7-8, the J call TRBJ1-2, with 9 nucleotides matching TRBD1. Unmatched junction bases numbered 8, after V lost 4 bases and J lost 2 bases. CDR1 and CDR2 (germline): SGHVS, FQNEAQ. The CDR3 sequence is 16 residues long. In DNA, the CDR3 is TGTGCCAGCAGCTCCCGGGACAGGGAGGTCAACTATGGCTACACCTTC. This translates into CASSSRDREVNYGYTF.

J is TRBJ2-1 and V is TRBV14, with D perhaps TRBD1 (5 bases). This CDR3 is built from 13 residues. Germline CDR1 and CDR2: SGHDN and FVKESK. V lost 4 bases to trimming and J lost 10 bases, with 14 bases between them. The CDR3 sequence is CASSPYLGVEQFF. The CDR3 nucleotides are TGTGCCAGCAGCCCCTATCTAGGGGTCGAGCAGTTCTTC.

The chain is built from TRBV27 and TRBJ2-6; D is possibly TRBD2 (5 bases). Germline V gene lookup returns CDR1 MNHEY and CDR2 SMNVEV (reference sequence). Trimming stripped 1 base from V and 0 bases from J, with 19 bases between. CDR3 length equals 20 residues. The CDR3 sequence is CASSLYPVSTSGSGANVLTF. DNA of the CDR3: TGTGCCAGCAGTTTATATCCTGTTAGTACAAGCGGCTCTGGGGCCAACGTCCTGACTTTC.

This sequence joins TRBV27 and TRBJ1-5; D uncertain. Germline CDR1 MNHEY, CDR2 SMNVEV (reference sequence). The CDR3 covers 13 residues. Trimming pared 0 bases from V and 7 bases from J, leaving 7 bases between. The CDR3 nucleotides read TGTGCCAGCAGTTTATCGACTGTACAGCCCCAGCATTTT. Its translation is CASSLSTVQPQHF.

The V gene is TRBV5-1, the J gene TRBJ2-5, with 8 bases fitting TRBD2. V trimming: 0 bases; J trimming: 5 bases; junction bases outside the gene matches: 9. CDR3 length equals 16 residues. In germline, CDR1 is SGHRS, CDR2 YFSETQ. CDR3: CASSLGVAGSPETQYF. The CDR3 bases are TGCGCCAGCAGCTTGGGAGTAGCGGGAAGCCCGGAGACCCAGTACTTC.

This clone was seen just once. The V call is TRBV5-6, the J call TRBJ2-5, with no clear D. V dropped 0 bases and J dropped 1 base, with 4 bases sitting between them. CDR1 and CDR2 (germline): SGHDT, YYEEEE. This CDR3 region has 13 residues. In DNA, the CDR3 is TGTGCCAGCAGCTTGGGGAGCCAAGAGACCCAGTACTTC. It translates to CASSLGSQETQYF.

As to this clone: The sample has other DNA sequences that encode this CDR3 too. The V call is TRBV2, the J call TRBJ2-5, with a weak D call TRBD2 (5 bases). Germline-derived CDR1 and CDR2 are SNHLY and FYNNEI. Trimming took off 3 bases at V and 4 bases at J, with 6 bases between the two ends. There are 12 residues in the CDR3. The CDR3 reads CASSDRGETQYF. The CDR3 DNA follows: TGTGCCAGCAGTGATCGGGGAGAGACCCAGTACTTC.

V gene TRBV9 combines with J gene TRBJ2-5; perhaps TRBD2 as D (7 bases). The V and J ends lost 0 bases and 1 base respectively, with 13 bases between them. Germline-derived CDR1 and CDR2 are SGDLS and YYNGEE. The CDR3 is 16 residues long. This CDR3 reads CASSVDRGALQETQYF. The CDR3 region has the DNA TGTGCCAGCAGCGTAGATCGGGGGGCCCTCCAAGAGACCCAGTACTTC.

Written as DNA, the CDR3 is TGTGCCAGTAGTATCGGACGGGGTTGCACCTTC. Encoded protein: CASSIGRGCTF. This chain uses TRBV19 with TRBJ1-2; D is unresolved. The ends were cut back, 3 bases at V and 13 bases at J, with 12 bases in the middle. The CDR3 has 11 residues. CDR1 is LNHDA, CDR2 SQIVND, per germline (reference sequence).

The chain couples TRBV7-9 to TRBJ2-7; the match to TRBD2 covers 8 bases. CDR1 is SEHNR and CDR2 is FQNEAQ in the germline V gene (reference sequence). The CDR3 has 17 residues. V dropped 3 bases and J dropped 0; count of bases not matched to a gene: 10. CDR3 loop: CASSFLSSGTSSYEQYF. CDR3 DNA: TGTGCCAGCAGCTTCCTTAGCTCCGGGACTAGCTCCTACGAGCAGTACTTC.